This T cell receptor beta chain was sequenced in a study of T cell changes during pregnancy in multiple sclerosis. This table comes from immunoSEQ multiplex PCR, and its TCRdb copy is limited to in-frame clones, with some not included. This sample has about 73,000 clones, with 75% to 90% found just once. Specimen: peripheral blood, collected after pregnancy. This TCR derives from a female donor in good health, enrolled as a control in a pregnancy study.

The CDR3 protein is CASRKTDGNYGYTF. In DNA form, the CDR3 reads TGTGCCAGCAGGAAGACAGACGGAAACTATGGCTACACCTTC. The V gene is TRBV25-1, the J gene TRBJ1-2, with D maybe TRBD1 (5 bases). CDR1 MGHDK and CDR2 SYGVNS come from the germline V gene. V was trimmed by 6 bases and J by 2 bases, leaving 13 bases between them. This CDR3 is built from 14 residues.